What follows describes a single T cell receptor (beta chain). Here immunoSEQ multiplex PCR was the method, and the copy in TCRdb shows in-frame clones only, minus some. The sample contains about 100,000 clones, approximately 90% of which appear only once. Trimming pared 3 bases from V and 3 bases from J, leaving 8 bases between. Germline V gives CDR1 MNHEY, CDR2 SMNVEV (reference sequence). This CDR3 spans 13 amino acids. The data derive from a study of OX40 agonist ivuxolimab in advanced cancers. The clonotype originates from an adult with an advanced solid tumor such as melanoma, head and neck, liver or kidney cancer. Sample: CD4+ or CD8+ T cells sorted from blood, taken in a trial of the OX40 agonist ivuxolimab. The chain has TRBV27 and TRBJ1-2, with D unresolved. For the CDR3, the DNA is TGTGCCAGCAGTTTGAAGGGCCACTATGGCTACACCTTC. Residues: CASSLKGHYGYTF.